This T cell receptor (beta chain) was observed in a study of T cells in Graves' hyperthyroidism and ophthalmopathy. Looking at the study overall: At initial diagnosis, before any treatment had begun, peripheral blood was obtained.

The table lists this clonotype with a count of one. As yet, its antigen is unknown. Graves' hyperthyroidism is called stable when ophthalmopathy does not progress within 18 months. The study based diagnoses on clinical symptoms, serum thyroxine and TRAb, thyroid ultrasound and orbital computed tomography. Whole-study findings and limits: For ophthalmopathy, model prediction preceded onset by a median approximately 6 months.

The CDR3 extends over 15 amino acids. V was pared by 3 bases and J by 1 base, with 4 bases of the junction left unmatched. It was RNA transcripts that yielded the amplified TCR beta CDR3 regions. HTBI primers were employed in a first-round RT-PCR of the TCR CDR3. Each CDR3 protein gets one entry after TCRdb re-called the multiplex PCR reads with MiXCR. The repertoire has some 620,000 distinct CDR3 sequences, about 17% of them found once; the top ten carry around 4%. The genes are TRBV12-3 or TRBV12-4 and TRBJ2-3, with 7 nucleotides matching TRBD1. The sequence came from a woman aged 30 to 39 with Graves' hyperthyroidism. The specimen sequenced was blood. Here the CDR3 reads CASSLTGIGTDTQYF. In nucleotides, the CDR3 is TGTGCCAGCAGTTTGACAGGGATCGGCACAGATACGCAGTATTTT.